This TCR beta chain was captured in a study of technical replicates of blood from several donors. Produced via immunoSEQ multiplex PCR; TCRdb's table is partial and in-frame only. The table lists 65,000 to 90,000 clones, approximately 90% of them singletons. The CDR3 spans 16 residues. Trimming removed 1 base from V and 0 bases from J; junction bases left unmatched: 5. In germline, CDR1 is SGHRS, CDR2 YFSETQ. The sample consisted of T cells isolated from PBMCs. The genes are TRBV5-1 and TRBJ2-7, with 9 bases lining up with TRBD2. This sequence was found in a human donor in good health. For the CDR3, the DNA is TGCGCCAGCAGCTTGTTGGCTAGCGGGGTCTCCTACGAGCAGTACTTC. As protein: CASSLLASGVSYEQYF.